These 9 T cell receptor beta chains were all obtained from the same sample, sequenced in a study of cytotoxic CD8 clonotypes in ibrutinib-treated CLL (dated by TCRdb to about 2021). Per the publication, the time point label means: 12 months on ibrutinib. Receptor amplification or capture employed the immunoSEQ multiplex PCR assay. Here the immuneACCESS table is served through TCRdb, limited to in-frame sequences with V and J called. Missing clones are a known gap in these copies; in checked studies unresolved V genes cover under half, and the rest lacks a known reason. In all, the sample holds fewer than 90,000 clones, and more than 60% of those were seen once. Of the sample, approximately 5.2% falls within the top ten clones. The sequencing used PBMCs, collected after 12 months of ibrutinib treatment. Receptors were obtained from a human donor with chronic lymphocytic leukemia.

The CDR3 coding sequence is TGTGCCAGCAGCTTAGGGCAGGGAGTGGATCAGCCCCAGCATTTT. This gives the protein CASSLGQGVDQPQHF. V gene TRBV7-9 combines with J gene TRBJ1-5; D might be TRBD1 (5 bases). Germline V gene sequence: CDR1 SEHNR, CDR2 FQNEAQ (reference sequence). This CDR3 contains 15 residues. Trimming stripped 1 base from V and 5 bases from J, with 12 bases between. Variable domain in full (rest from reference TRBV7-9 and TRBJ1-5): DTGVSQNPRHKITKRGQNVTFRCDPISEHNRLYWYRQTLGQGPEFLTYFQNEAQLEKSRLLSDRFSAERPKGSFSTLEIQRTEQGDSAMYLCASSLGQGVDQPQHFGDGTRLSIL.

The chain's CDR3 is CASSRRDRSNYGYTF. CDR3 nucleotides: TGTGCCAGCAGTCGAAGGGACAGATCTAACTATGGCTACACCTTC. The rearrangement joins TRBV27 to TRBJ1-2; TRBD1 matches 7 bases. The V gene's germline CDR1 is MNHEY and CDR2 SMNVEV (reference sequence). The CDR3 contains 15 residues. The V and J ends lost 5 bases and 0 bases, in that order; junction bases with no gene match: 6.

The chain recombines TRBV7-2 with TRBJ1-2; D is possibly TRBD1 (6 bases). Deletions cut 1 base from V and 2 bases from J, with 8 bases between. CDR1 and CDR2 from the germline V gene are SGHTA and FQGNSA. There are 14 residues in the CDR3. The CDR3 reads CASSLEGGNYGYTF. The CDR3, as DNA: TGTGCCAGCAGCTTAGAGGGGGGAAACTATGGCTACACCTTC.

The rearrangement uses TRBV7-2 and TRBJ2-2; 11 nucleotides match TRBD2. The germline V gene has CDR1 SGHTA and CDR2 FQGNSA. This CDR3 has 15 amino acids. Trimming cost V 5 bases and J 3 bases; bases outside gene matches: 2. The CDR3 nucleotides are TGTGCCAGCAGCAGACTAGCGGGGTACACCGGGGAGCTGTTTTTT. Translation: CASSRLAGYTGELFF.

This chain links TRBV28 with TRBJ2-7; D gene unclear. Germline V gene sequence: CDR1 MDHEN, CDR2 SYDVKM. CDR3 length: 13 amino acids. Trimming cost V 7 bases and J 6 bases, with 16 bases left between them. The chain's CDR3 is CASTLGYRGEQYF. The DNA for the CDR3 is TGTGCCAGCACCCTTGGGTACCGAGGCGAGCAGTACTTC.

The chain carries TRBV4-3 and TRBJ2-7; D may match TRBD1 or TRBD2 (5 bases each). V was trimmed by 0 bases and J by 6 bases, leaving 9 bases between them. The CDR3 length is 13 residues. The V gene's germline CDR1 is LGHNA and CDR2 YSLEER. CDR3 nucleotides: TGCGCCAGCAGCCAAGATCTGGGGACCGAGCAGTACTTC. Translating gives CASSQDLGTEQYF.

V gene TRBV13 combines with J gene TRBJ2-1; D not certain. Germline V lookup: CDR1 PRHDT, CDR2 FYEKMQ (reference sequence). Trimming left V 6 bases short and J 10 bases short, with 13 bases between. This CDR3 is 12 amino acids long. The CDR3 sequence: CASSLSSREQFF. CDR3 sequence (DNA): TGTGCCAGCAGTCTATCGTCCCGCGAGCAGTTCTTC.

The chain couples TRBV7-2 to TRBJ1-6; 7 nucleotides align to TRBD1. The germline V gene encodes CDR1 SGHTA and CDR2 FQGNSA. The CDR3 totals 16 residues. V shed 5 bases and J 7 bases; nucleotides not matched to a gene: 11. The CDR3 protein is CASSQLTGIPNSPLHF. The CDR3 region has the DNA TGTGCCAGCAGCCAATTGACAGGGATCCCCAATTCACCCCTCCACTTT. The whole variable domain, remainder taken from reference TRBV7-2 and TRBJ1-6, is GAGVSQSPSNKVTEKGKDVELRCDPISGHTALYWYRQSLGQGLEFLIYFQGNSAPDKSGLPSDRFSAERTGGSVSTLTIQRTQQEDSAVYLCASSQLTGIPNSPLHFGNGTRLTVT.

This clone has more than one count but fewer than ten. This chain links TRBV6-5 with TRBJ1-5; 9 positions agree with TRBD1. The CDR3 contains 15 residues. Trimming at V came to 6 bases and at J to 6 bases, leaving 9 bases not matched to a gene. From germline, CDR1 is MNHEY and CDR2 SVGAGI. The CDR3 spells CASSRDRGRIQPQHF. CDR3 nucleotides: TGTGCCAGCAGCAGAGACAGGGGGAGGATTCAGCCCCAGCATTTT.